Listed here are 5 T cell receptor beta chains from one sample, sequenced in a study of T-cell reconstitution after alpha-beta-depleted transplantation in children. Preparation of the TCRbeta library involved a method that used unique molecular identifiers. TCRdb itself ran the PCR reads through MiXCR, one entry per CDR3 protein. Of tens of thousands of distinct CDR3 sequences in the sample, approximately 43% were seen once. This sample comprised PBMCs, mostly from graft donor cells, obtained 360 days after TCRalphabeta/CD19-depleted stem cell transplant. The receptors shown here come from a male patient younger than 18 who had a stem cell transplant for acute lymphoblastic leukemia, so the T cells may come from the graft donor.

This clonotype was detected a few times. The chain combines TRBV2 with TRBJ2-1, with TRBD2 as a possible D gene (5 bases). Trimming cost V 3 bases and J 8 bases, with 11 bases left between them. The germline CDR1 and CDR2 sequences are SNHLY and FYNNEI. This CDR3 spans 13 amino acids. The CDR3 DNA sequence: TGTGCCAGCAGTGACGGGAACATCTATGAGCAGTTCTTC. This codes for CASSDGNIYEQFF.

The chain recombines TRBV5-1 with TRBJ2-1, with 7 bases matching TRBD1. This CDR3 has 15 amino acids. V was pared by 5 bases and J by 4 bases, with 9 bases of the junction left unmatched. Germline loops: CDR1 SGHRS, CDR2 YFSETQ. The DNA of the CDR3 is TGCGCCAGCAGTTCCACAGGGGAACCTTACAATGAGCAGTTCTTC. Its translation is CASSSTGEPYNEQFF.

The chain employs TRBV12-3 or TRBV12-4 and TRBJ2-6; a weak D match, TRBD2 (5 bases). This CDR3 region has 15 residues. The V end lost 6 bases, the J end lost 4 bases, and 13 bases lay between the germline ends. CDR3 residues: CASSIRTRGANVLTF. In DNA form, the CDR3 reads TGTGCCAGCAGCATAAGGACTCGAGGGGCCAACGTCCTGACTTTC.

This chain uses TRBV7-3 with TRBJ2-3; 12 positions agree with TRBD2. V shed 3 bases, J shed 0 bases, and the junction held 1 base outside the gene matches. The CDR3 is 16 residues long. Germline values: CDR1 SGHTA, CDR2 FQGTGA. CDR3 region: CASSFGLAGSTDTQYF. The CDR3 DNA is TGTGCCAGCAGCTTCGGACTAGCGGGGAGCACAGATACGCAGTATTTT.

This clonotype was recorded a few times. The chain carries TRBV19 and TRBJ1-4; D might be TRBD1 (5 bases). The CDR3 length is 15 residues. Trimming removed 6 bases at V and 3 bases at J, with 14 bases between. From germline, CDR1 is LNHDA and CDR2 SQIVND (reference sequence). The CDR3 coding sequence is TGTGCCAGTAGGGGTGACAGCCCCTCTAATGAAAAACTGTTTTTT. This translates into CASRGDSPSNEKLFF.